This TCR beta chain was recovered during a study of shared clonotypes between healthy human individuals (dated by TCRdb to about 2020). Describing the broader study: The cohort included three men and a couple of women between 18 and 49 years of age. For each donor, CD4 naive and CD4 memory were each run on three plates, CD8 naive on two plates, and CD8 memory on one plate. To estimate repertoire size and how much clonotype sharing occurs between individuals, the study deeply sequenced the blood TCR repertoires of 4 to 6 healthy adults. To increase sequencing depth and limit assay-specific biases, different laboratories used diverse techniques to prepare libraries and sequence TCR repertoires. Per donor, leukapheresis produced somewhere between about 0.85 and 9.5 billion PBMCs.

With regard to this clone: Its cognate antigen has yet to be identified. Per-base quality was not reported, and no clone a single base away is much larger than it.

The donors were healthy, HIV-negative adults with no recently reported acute infections or vaccinations. All donors were Caucasian adults living in Nashville, Tennessee, USA. CD4+ T cells were enriched by magnetic negative selection, after which naive cells were positively selected on CD45RA and the negative fraction was taken as the memory subset. After blood collection by leukapheresis, PBMCs were isolated using Ficoll-Histopaque density gradient centrifugation and then cryopreserved in the vapor phase of liquid nitrogen. Analytical flow cytometry was used to check the purity and quantity of each magnetically sorted T cell population. From each sorted fraction, genomic DNA was isolated and quantified by UV absorbance on a Nanodrop 2000c. What the work shows at the level of the full study, not this receptor alone: Higher generation probabilities were observed for clonotypes shared by all four sorted-subset donors than for non-shared clonotypes. Pairwise subsampling led to the expectation that sequencing depth would affect the degree of clonotype sharing among donors. The small number of donors limited the genetic and exposure-history diversity represented. Sharing across a few donors was observed for 4.5% to 6.5% of naive CD4, 3% to 4% of naive CD8, 2% to 2.5% of memory CD4, and around 0.44% of memory CD8 clonotypes. Only blood was sampled, and tissue TCR repertoires likely differ from those in blood. Rarefaction of sorted-subset datasets indicated incomplete sequencing despite the large sequencing depth. Estimated clonotype richness was generally larger for naive than for memory subsets.

Using the deep immunoSEQ assay, multiplex PCR amplified TCR CDR3 regions from genomic DNA. For each cell subset, the extracted genomic DNA was distributed evenly across all wells of several immunoSEQ 96-well plates, and each plate served as one replicate. For sorted subsets, each replicate PCR was loaded with approximately 190 ng genomic DNA, equivalent to 30,000 or so T cell genomes. Purified libraries were quantified with a Qubit 3.0 fluorometer, sized on a Bioanalyzer 2100, and re-quantified with the KAPA Library Quantification kit. Every immunoSEQ 96-well plate was sequenced on a dedicated single-read 150-cycle Illumina NextSeq 550 flow cell. Per the original workflow: The immunoSEQ output contained only junctional sequences without quality scores, so filtering could not match that applied to full-length reads. Sequences were annotated with PyIR, a Python wrapper for IgBLAST v1.9, using IMGT germline references to assign V/J genes and CDR3. Reads were removed for weak V/J assignments (E-value above 1e-6), missing CDR3, stop codons, out-of-frame junctions, or ambiguous translated residues. V3J clonotypes were defined as sequences sharing an identical inferred V gene, J gene, and CDR3 amino acid sequence. Percentage overlap between repertoires was calculated by dividing the number of shared unique clonotypes by the size of the smaller repertoire. Three approaches were used to assess repertoire richness: RTK rarefaction, the Chao1 estimator, and Recon v2.1 estimates of unobserved clonotypes. OLGA was used to compute generation probabilities for all TCRbeta clonotypes that the gDNA method yielded from a few donors. TCRdb carries this immuneACCESS record with in-frame sequences only. Its versions omit some clonotypes, under half of them owing to an unresolved V gene in the studies checked, with the rest unexplained. V, J and clone size were drawn from that table, and D and trimming were deduced from the DNA. The sample table contains hundreds of thousands of clones; only one count was recorded for around four fifths of them. Around 2% of the sample lies in the top ten.

The CDR3 spans 16 residues, from the cysteine through the phenylalanine. Here the CDR3 DNA is all that survives: 48 bases in frame from base 1. Reading the germline V gene gives CDR1 SGHRS and CDR2 YFSETQ. V is trimmed back by 4 bases and J by 1 base, and the junction contains 4 bases that no gene match accounts for. The specimen sequenced was memory CD4+ T cells sorted from blood. According to the study, the label for this sample's cell subset or site signals: CD45RA-negative fraction. The clonotype comes from a woman aged 25 to 39 in good health. The V gene is TRBV5-1 and the J gene is TRBJ2-3; 12 nucleotides in the junction match TRBD2. The CDR3 reads as follows: CASSVRLAGGTDTQYF. The nucleotide sequence reads TGCGCCAGCAGCGTGAGACTAGCGGGGGGCACAGATACGCAGTATTTT. Beyond the CDR3, the reference TRBV5-1 and TRBJ2-3 genes provide the residues; the full variable domain reads: KAGVTQTPRYLIKTRGQQVTLSCSPISGHRSVSWYQQTPGQGLQFLFEYFSETQRNKGNFPGRFSGRQFSNSRSEMNVSTLELGDSALYLCASSVRLAGGTDTQYFGPGTRLTVL.